The present T cell receptor (beta chain) was sequenced within a study of PD-1 blockade in classical Hodgkin lymphoma. Findings of the study overall: Reports described newly diagnosed patients as having lower baseline TCR diversity than healthy donors.

Remarks on this clone: Its target is not known.

Sequencing was performed with immunoSEQ multiplex PCR; in TCRdb, only in-frame clones are kept and a portion is missing. This sample carries 150,000 or so clones, around 84% of them seen once, and the ten largest clones take 9.2%. Germline CDR1 is MGHDK and CDR2 is SYGVNS. The CDR3 sequence is 15 residues long. Trimming removed 5 bases from V and 4 bases from J; junction bases left unmatched: 7. In every patient, relapse followed autologous stem cell transplantation, while exposure to brentuximab vedotin differed. Sequenced here: peripheral blood mononuclear cells (PBMCs), sampled before the second cycle of nivolumab. The V and J genes are TRBV25-1 and TRBJ2-3; 9 bases map to TRBD2. This receptor was taken from a human donor with classical Hodgkin lymphoma. The CDR3 region is CASSLAGGPADTQYF. As DNA, the CDR3 is TGTGCCAGCAGTCTTGCGGGAGGGCCCGCAGATACGCAGTATTTT.